This entry features one T cell receptor beta chain sequence. The sample comes from a study of T cell changes during pregnancy in multiple sclerosis. This table comes from immunoSEQ multiplex PCR, and its TCRdb copy is limited to in-frame clones, with some not included. The sample lists roughly 64,000 clones; around 90% were seen once. The receptor comes from a female donor with multiple sclerosis, enrolled in a pregnancy study. Sequenced here: peripheral blood, sampled in the second trimester of pregnancy.

The CDR3 sequence: CASSPRLAWGYNEQFF. Here the CDR3 DNA reads TGCGCCAGCAGCCCCAGACTAGCCTGGGGCTACAATGAGCAGTTCTTC. The chain couples TRBV4-1 to TRBJ2-1; 7 nucleotides align to TRBD2. CDR3 size: 16 residues. V was clipped by 4 bases and J by 3 bases; unmatched bases: 9. Germline V CDR1 and CDR2: MGHRA, YSYEKL.